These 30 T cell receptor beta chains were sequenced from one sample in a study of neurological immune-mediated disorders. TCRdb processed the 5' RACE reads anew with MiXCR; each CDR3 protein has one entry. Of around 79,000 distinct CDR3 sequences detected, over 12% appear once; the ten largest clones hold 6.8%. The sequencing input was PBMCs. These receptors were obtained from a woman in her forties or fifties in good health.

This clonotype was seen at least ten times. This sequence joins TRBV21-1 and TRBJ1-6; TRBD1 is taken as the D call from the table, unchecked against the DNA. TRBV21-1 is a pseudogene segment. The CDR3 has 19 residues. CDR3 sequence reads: CASSKSQLGPRGYNSPLHF. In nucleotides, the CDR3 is TGTGCCAGCAGCAAATCCCAGCTGGGGCCCAGGGGCTATAATTCACCCCTCCACTTT.

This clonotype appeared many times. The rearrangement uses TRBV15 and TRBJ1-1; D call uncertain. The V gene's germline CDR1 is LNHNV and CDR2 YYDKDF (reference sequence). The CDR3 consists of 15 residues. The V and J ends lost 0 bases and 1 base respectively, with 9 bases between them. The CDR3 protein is CATSRDLPGNTEAFF. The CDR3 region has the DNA TGTGCCACCAGCAGAGATCTCCCCGGGAACACTGAAGCTTTCTTT.

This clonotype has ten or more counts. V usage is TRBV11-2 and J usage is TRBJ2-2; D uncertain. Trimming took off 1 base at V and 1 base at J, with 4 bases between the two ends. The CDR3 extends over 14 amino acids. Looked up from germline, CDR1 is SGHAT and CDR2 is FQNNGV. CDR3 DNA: TGTGCCAGCAGCTTAGCAGGGAACACCGGGGAGCTGTTTTTT. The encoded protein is CASSLAGNTGELFF.

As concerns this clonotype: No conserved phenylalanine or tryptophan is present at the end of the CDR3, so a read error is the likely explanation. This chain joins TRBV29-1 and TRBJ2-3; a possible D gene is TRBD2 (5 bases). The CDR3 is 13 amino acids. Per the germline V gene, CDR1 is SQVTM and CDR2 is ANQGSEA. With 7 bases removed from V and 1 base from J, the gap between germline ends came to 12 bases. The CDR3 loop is CSAMTIGTDTQYL. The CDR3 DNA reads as TGCAGCGCGATGACTATCGGCACAGATACGCAGTATCTT.

CDR3 region: CASSLLRTSGSREQFF. The CDR3 coding sequence is TGCGCCAGCAGCTTGTTGAGGACTAGCGGGAGTCGTGAGCAGTTCTTC. The chain joins TRBV5-1 to TRBJ2-1; 13 bases match TRBD2. Germline lookup yields CDR1 SGHRS and CDR2 YFSETQ. The CDR3 contains 16 residues. Germline trimming cut 1 base from V and 9 bases from J; bases unmatched to any gene: 7.

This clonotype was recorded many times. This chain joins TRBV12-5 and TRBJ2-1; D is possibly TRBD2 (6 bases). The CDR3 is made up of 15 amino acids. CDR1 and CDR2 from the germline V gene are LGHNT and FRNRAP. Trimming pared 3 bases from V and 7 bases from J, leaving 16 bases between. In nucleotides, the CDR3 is TGTGCTAGTGGTTTTCTGGGGGGAAAGAGAAATGAGCAGTTCTTC. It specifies CASGFLGGKRNEQFF.

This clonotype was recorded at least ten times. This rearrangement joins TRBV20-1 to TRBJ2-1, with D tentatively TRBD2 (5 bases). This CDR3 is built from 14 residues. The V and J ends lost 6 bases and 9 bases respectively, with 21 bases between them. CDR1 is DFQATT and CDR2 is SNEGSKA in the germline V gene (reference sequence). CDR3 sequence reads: CSAGVSRDLSEQFF. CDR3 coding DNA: TGCAGTGCGGGAGTATCACGTGATTTGAGTGAGCAGTTCTTC.

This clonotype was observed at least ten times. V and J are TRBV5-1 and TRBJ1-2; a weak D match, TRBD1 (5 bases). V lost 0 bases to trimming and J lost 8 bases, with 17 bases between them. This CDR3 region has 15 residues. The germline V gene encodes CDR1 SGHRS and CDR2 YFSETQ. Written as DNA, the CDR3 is TGCGCCAGCAGCTTGGTGGGACGGTCGGAAGTAGGCTACACCTTC. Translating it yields CASSLVGRSEVGYTF.

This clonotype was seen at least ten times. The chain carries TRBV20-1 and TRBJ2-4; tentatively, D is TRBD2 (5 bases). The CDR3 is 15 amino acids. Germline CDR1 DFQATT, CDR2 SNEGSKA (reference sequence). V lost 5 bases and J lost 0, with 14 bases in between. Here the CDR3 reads CSAVSGILAKNIQYF. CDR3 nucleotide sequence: TGCAGTGCTGTCTCGGGGATTCTAGCCAAAAACATTCAGTACTTC.

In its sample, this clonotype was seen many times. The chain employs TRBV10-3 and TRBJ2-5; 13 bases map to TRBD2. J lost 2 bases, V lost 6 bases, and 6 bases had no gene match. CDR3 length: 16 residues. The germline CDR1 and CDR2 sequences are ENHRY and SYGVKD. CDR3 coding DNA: TGTGCCATCAGCACCGGACTAGCGGGGGAGCAAGAGACCCAGTACTTC. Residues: CAISTGLAGEQETQYF.

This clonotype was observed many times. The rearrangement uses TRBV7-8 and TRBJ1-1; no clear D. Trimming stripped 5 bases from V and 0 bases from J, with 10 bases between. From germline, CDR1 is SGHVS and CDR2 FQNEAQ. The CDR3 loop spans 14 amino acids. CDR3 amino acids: CASSDQTVNTEAFF. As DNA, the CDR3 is TGTGCCAGCAGCGACCAGACGGTGAACACTGAAGCTTTCTTT.

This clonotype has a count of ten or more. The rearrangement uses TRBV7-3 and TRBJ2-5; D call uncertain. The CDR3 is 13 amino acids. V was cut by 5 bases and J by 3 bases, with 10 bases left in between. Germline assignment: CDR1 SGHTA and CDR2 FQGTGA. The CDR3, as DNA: TGTGCCAGCAGCAAAGCGCCTAAAGAGACCCAGTACTTC. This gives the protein CASSKAPKETQYF.

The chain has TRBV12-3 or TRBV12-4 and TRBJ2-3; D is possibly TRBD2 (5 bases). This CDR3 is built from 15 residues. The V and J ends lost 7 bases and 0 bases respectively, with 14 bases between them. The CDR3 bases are TGTGCCAGCATTTTTAGCGTCCCTAGCACAGATACGCAGTATTTT. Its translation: CASIFSVPSTDTQYF.

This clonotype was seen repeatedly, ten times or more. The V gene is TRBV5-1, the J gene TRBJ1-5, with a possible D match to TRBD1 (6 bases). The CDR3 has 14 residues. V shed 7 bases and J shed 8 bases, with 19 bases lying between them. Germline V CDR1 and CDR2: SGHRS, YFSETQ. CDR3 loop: CASAPTQGAEPQHF. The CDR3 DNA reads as TGCGCCAGCGCCCCGACACAGGGTGCCGAGCCCCAGCATTTT.

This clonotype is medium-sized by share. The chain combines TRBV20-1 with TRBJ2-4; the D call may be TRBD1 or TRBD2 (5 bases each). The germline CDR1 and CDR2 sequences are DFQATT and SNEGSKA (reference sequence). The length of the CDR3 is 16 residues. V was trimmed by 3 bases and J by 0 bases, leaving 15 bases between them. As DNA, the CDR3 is TGCAGTGCTAGGACCCTGGGGGATCTAGCCAAAAACATTCAGTACTTC. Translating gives CSARTLGDLAKNIQYF.

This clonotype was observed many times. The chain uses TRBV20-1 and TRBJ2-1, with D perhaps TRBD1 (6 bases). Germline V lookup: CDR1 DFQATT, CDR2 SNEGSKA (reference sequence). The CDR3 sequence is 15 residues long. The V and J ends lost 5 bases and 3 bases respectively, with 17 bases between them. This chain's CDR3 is CSAPKPGQNYNEQFF. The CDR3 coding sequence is TGCAGTGCTCCGAAACCGGGACAAAACTACAATGAGCAGTTCTTC.

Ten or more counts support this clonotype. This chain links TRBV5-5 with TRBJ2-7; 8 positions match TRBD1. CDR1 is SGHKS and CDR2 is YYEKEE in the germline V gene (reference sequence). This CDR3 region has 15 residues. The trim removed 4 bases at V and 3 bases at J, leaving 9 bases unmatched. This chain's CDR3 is CASSEPEQGVYEQYF. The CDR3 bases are TGTGCCAGCAGCGAACCCGAACAGGGGGTCTACGAGCAGTACTTC.

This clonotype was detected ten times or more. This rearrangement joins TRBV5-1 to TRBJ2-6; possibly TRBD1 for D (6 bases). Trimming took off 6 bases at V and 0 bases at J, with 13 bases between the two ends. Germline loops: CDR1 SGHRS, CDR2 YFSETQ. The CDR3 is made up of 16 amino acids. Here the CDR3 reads CASKPRQASGANVLTF. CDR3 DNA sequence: TGCGCCAGCAAACCCCGACAGGCCTCTGGGGCCAACGTCCTGACTTTC.

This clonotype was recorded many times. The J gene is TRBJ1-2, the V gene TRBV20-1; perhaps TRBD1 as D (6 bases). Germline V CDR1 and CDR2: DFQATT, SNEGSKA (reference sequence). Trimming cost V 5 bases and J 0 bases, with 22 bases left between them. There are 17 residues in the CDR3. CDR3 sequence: CSARSGKGVPTNYGYTF. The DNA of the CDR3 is TGCAGTGCTCGATCCGGGAAGGGGGTTCCCACTAACTATGGCTACACCTTC.

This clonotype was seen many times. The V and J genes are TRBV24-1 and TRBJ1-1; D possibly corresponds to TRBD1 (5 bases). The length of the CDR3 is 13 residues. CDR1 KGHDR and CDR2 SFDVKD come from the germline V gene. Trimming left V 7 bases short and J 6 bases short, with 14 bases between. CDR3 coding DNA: TGTGCCACCAGGAGTGACAAAGGGGCTGAAGCTTTCTTT. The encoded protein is CATRSDKGAEAFF.

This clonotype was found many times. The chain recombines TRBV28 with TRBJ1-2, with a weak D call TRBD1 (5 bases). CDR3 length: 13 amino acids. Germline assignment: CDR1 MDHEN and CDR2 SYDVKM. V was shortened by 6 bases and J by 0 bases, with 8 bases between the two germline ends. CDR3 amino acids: CASRPGPNYGYTF. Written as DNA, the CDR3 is TGTGCCAGCAGGCCGGGACCTAACTATGGCTACACCTTC.

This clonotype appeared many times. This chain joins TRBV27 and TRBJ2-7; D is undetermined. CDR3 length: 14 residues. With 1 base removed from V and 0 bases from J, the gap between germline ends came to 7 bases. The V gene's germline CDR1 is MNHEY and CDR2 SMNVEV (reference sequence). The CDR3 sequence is CASSLWASSYEQYF. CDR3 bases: TGTGCCAGCAGTTTATGGGCCAGCTCCTACGAGCAGTACTTC.

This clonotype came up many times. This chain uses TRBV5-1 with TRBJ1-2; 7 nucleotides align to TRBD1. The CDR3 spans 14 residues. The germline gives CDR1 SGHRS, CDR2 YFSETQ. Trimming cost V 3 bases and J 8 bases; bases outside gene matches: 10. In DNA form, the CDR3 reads TGCGCCAGCAGCTACTGGGACAGTAACGGGGGCTACACCTTC. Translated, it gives CASSYWDSNGGYTF. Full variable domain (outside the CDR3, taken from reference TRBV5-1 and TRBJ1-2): KAGVTQTPRYLIKTRGQQVTLSCSPISGHRSVSWYQQTPGQGLQFLFEYFSETQRNKGNFPGRFSGRQFSNSRSEMNVSTLELGDSALYLCASSYWDSNGGYTFGSGTRLTVV.

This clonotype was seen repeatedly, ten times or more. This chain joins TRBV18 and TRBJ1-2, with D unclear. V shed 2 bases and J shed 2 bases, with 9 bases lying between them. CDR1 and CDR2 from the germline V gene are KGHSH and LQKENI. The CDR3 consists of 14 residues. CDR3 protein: CASSPASQNYGYTF. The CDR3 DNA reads TGTGCCAGCTCACCAGCTTCACAGAACTATGGCTACACCTTC.

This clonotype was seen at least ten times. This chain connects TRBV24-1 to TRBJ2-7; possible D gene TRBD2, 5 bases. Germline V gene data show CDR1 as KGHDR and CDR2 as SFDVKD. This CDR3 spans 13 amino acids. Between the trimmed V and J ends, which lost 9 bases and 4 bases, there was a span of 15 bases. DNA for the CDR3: TGTGCCACCTCGGGGAAGGCGCGGTACGAGCAGTACTTC. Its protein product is CATSGKARYEQYF.

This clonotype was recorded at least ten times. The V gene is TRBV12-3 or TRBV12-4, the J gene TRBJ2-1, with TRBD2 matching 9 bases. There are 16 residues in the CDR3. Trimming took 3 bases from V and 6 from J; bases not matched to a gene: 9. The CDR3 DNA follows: TGTGCCAGCAGTTTCCGTCCTAGCGGGGTCGGCAATGAGCAGTTCTTC. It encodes CASSFRPSGVGNEQFF.

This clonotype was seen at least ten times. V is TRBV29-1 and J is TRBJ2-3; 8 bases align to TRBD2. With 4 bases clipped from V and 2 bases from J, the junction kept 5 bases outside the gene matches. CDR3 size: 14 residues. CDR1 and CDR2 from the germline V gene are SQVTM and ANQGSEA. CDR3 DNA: TGCAGCGTTGCGGCGGGAGGACCCACAGATACGCAGTATTTT. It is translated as CSVAAGGPTDTQYF.

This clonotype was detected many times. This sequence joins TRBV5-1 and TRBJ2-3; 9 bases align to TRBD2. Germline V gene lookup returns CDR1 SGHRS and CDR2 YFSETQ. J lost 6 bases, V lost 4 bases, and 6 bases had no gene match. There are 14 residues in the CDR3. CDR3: CASSPRTSADTQYF. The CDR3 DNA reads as TGCGCCAGCAGCCCCAGGACTAGCGCGGATACGCAGTATTTT. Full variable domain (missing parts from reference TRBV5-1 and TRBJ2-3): KAGVTQTPRYLIKTRGQQVTLSCSPISGHRSVSWYQQTPGQGLQFLFEYFSETQRNKGNFPGRFSGRQFSNSRSEMNVSTLELGDSALYLCASSPRTSADTQYFGPGTRLTVL.

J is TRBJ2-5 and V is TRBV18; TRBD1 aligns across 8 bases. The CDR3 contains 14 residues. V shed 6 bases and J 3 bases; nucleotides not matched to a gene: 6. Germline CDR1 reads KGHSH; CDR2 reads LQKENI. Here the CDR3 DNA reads TGTGCCAGCTCCAGACGGACAGGGAAAGAGACCCAGTACTTC. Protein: CASSRRTGKETQYF. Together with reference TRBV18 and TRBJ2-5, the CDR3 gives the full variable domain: NAGVMQNPRHLVRRRGQEARLRCSPMKGHSHVYWYRQLPEEGLKFMVYLQKENIIDESGMPKERFSAEFPKEGPSILRIQQVVRGDSAAYFCASSRRTGKETQYFGPGTRLLVL.

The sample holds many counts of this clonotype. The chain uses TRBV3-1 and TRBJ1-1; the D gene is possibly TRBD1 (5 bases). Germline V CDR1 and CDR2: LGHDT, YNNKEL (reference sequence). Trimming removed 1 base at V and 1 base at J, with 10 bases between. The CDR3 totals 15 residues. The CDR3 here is CASSQVAGRNTEAFF. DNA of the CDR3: TGTGCCAGCAGCCAAGTCGCAGGGCGGAACACTGAAGCTTTCTTT.